These T cell receptor beta chains were read from a single sample in a study of blood T cell repertoires in COVID-19. Measured with immunoSEQ multiplex PCR; TCRdb has only the in-frame clones, and not every one. The data contain roughly 290,000 clones, about 85% of them singletons. Sequencing was carried out using peripheral blood. These receptor sequences come from a human donor with COVID-19, enrolled during active disease. The donor label of this sample is uncertain. CDR3s include the opening cysteine and the closing phenylalanine or tryptophan. A D gene is named only where the DNA matches it firmly. Only part of the rows carry a size: once, few, many, or a class if the clone is expanded.

CDR3nt | CDR3aa | j_gene | v_gene | abundance | d_gene
TGCGCCAGCAGCCAGTCGGGACAGGTTAATGAAAAACTGTTTTTT | CASSQSGQVNEKLFF | TRBJ1-4 | TRBV4-1 | . | TRBD1
TGTGCCAGCAGCCGGGCCGCTTCTAATGAGCAGTTCTTC | CASSRAASNEQFF | TRBJ2-1 | TRBV6-2/TRBV6-3 | once | .
TGTGCCAGCAGCTTCCTACGGGACGAGCAGTACTTC | CASSFLRDEQYF | TRBJ2-7 | TRBV7-9 | many | .
TGTGCCTGGTCGGCGGAGGGATCTTACGAGCAGTACTTC | CAWSAEGSYEQYF | TRBJ2-7 | TRBV30 | . | .
TGTGCCAGCAGTTACTCGAGAGATTCCGGAAACATTCAGTACTTC | CASSYSRDSGNIQYF | TRBJ2-4 | TRBV6-6 | . | .
TGTGCCAGCAGTTACGCCAGGGACTATGGCTACACCTTC | CASSYARDYGYTF | TRBJ1-2 | TRBV6-5 | . | .
TGTGCCAGCAGCTCTCGGGGGGGTTCTAATTCACCCCTCCACTTT | CASSSRGGSNSPLHF | TRBJ1-6 | TRBV7-2 | . | .
TGTGCCAGCAGTGAAGCTCTGGAAGGGAGTCAGCCCCAGCATTTT | CASSEALEGSQPQHF | TRBJ1-5 | TRBV2 | . | .
TGTGCCAGCTCACCCGGGACAGTGGTGCCCGTTGGGACTGAAGCTTTCTTT | CASSPGTVVPVGTEAFF | TRBJ1-1 | TRBV18 | once | TRBD1
TGTGCCAGCAGCTTAGGGGGACAGCCTAATGAAAAACTGTTTTTT | CASSLGGQPNEKLFF | TRBJ1-4 | TRBV11-2 | . | TRBD1
TGTGCCAGCAGCTCATACGGGACAGGAGCCTATCAGCCCCAGCATTTT | CASSSYGTGAYQPQHF | TRBJ1-5 | TRBV5-4 | . | TRBD1
TGTGCCAGCACCGCCAGGGGTGGCTCGCTCCAATACGAGCAGTACTTC | CASTARGGSLQYEQYF | TRBJ2-7 | TRBV27 | once | .
TGTGCCAGCAGCCAGGGCCCGGCCCCCATGAACACTGAAGCTTTCTTT | CASSQGPAPMNTEAFF | TRBJ1-1 | TRBV7-2 | . | .
TGTGCCAGCAGCTTCAAAGGACAGGGGAGCAATCAGCCCCAGCATTTT | CASSFKGQGSNQPQHF | TRBJ1-5 | TRBV5-4 | . | TRBD1
TGTGCCAGAAGCACCCGACACCCTAGCAATCAGCCCCAGCATTTT | CARSTRHPSNQPQHF | TRBJ1-5 | TRBV5-3 | . | .
TGTGCCAGCAGCCCAGACCGATCAGGCGGCTACACCTTC | CASSPDRSGGYTF | TRBJ1-2 | TRBV11-2 | . | .
TGCGCCAGCAGCCAAGATCTTAATGGCTACACCTTC | CASSQDLNGYTF | TRBJ1-2 | TRBV4-3 | . | .
TGTGCCAGTAGTATCGCACCACAGGGCTACAATGAGCAGTTCTTC | CASSIAPQGYNEQFF | TRBJ2-1 | TRBV19 | . | .
TGTGCCAGCAGCTTGCAGGGGGCCCGGGAAAAACTGTTTTTT | CASSLQGAREKLFF | TRBJ1-4 | TRBV7-8 | . | TRBD1
TGTGCCAGCAGTTTAGAGGGACAGGGGGCGAAGCAGTACTTC | CASSLEGQGAKQYF | TRBJ2-7 | TRBV28 | few | TRBD1
TGTGCCAGCAGCTTGGGCGGGAACCAAGAGACCCAGTACTTC | CASSLGGNQETQYF | TRBJ2-5 | TRBV5-4 | . | .
TGTGCCAGCAGTTTATCGACAGGGGCCTTCTCTGGAAACACCATATATTTT | CASSLSTGAFSGNTIYF | TRBJ1-3 | TRBV28 | . | TRBD1
TGCGCCAGCAGCGAACAGGGGGCGTCCACTGAAGCTTTCTTT | CASSEQGASTEAFF | TRBJ1-1 | TRBV5-1 | once | TRBD1
TGCAGCGTTGCTGAGGCTAGCACAGATACGCAGTATTTT | CSVAEASTDTQYF | TRBJ2-3 | TRBV29-1 | . | .
TGTGCCAGCAGCACACGGGACAGGGCCAACGAGCAGTACTTC | CASSTRDRANEQYF | TRBJ2-7 | TRBV7-2 | . | TRBD1
TGTGCCAGCAGCCCTACGGGGGAGAACACTGAAGCTTTCTTT | CASSPTGENTEAFF | TRBJ1-1 | TRBV7-9 | . | .
TGCGCCAGCAGTGGGACAGGTTTTGAAAAACTGTTTTTT | CASSGTGFEKLFF | TRBJ1-4 | TRBV5-1 | . | TRBD1
TGTGCCAGCAGTTACTCGATCGAGAGCACAGATACGCAGTATTTT | CASSYSIESTDTQYF | TRBJ2-3 | TRBV6-5 | . | .
TGTGCCAGCAGCCAACGTCTGGGGGGTAGTGAGCAGTTCTTC | CASSQRLGGSEQFF | TRBJ2-1 | TRBV11-2 | . | .
TGTGCCAGCAGCTTAGATAGGTACAGAGCGGGAGGGTCAGATACGCAGTATTTT | CASSLDRYRAGGSDTQYF | TRBJ2-3 | TRBV11-3 | . | TRBD2
TGTGCCAGCAGCTCATTCGGGACTAGCGGGAGGGATAATGAGCAGTTCTTC | CASSSFGTSGRDNEQFF | TRBJ2-1 | TRBV7-3 | . | TRBD2
TGTGCCAGCAGCTTAGAACAGGCCTTCTACGAGCAGTACTTC | CASSLEQAFYEQYF | TRBJ2-7 | TRBV7-2 | . | .
TGTGGAGCTAGCGGATACAATGAGCAGTTCTTC | CGASGYNEQFF | TRBJ2-1 | TRBV3-1/TRBV3-2 | once | TRBD2
TGCGCCAGCAGCCTAAGGACAGGAGGGACCGGGGAGCTGTTTTTT | CASSLRTGGTGELFF | TRBJ2-2 | TRBV4-3 | . | .
TGCGCCAGCAGTAAAGGGAGGGCAGAGAATGAGCAGTTCTTC | CASSKGRAENEQFF | TRBJ2-1 | TRBV10-2 | few | TRBD2
TGTGCCAGCAGCTCAGACAGGGTACAAGAGACCCAGTACTTC | CASSSDRVQETQYF | TRBJ2-5 | TRBV7-8 | . | TRBD1
TGTGCCAGCAGTTTAGTAGGGGGTGGCTATGGCTACACCTTC | CASSLVGGGYGYTF | TRBJ1-2 | TRBV28 | . | .
TGTGCCAGCAGCGCCCTCTCTGGAAACACCATATATTTT | CASSALSGNTIYF | TRBJ1-3 | TRBV9 | few | .
TGTGCCAGCAGCTCCTTGGACAGGGGAGTCCACGAGCAGTACTTC | CASSSLDRGVHEQYF | TRBJ2-7 | TRBV7-8 | . | TRBD1
TGTGCCAGCAGCCCCGACAGGGCTAGCACAGATACGCAGTATTTT | CASSPDRASTDTQYF | TRBJ2-3 | TRBV6-5 | . | TRBD1
TGTGCCAGCAGTGGAGCGGCCCCTTTTCGTTATGGCTACACCTTC | CASSGAAPFRYGYTF | TRBJ1-2 | TRBV6-1 | . | .
TGTGCCAGCAGCTTAGTTCAGGGGCGGGCTTTCTTT | CASSLVQGRAFF | TRBJ1-1 | TRBV11-3 | . | .
TGTGCCAGTAGTTCTACAGGGGACACTGAAGCTTTCTTT | CASSSTGDTEAFF | TRBJ1-1 | TRBV19 | . | TRBD1
TGTGCGGCCGGGATGACAGGGGGTAGCACTGAAGCTTTCTTT | CAAGMTGGSTEAFF | TRBJ1-1 | TRBV19 | . | TRBD1
TGCGCCAGCAGTGCGGGGACCGGGGAGCTGTTTTTT | CASSAGTGELFF | TRBJ2-2 | TRBV5-1 | . | .